This T cell receptor beta chain originates from a study of CD8 T cells in Susac syndrome. An input of about 0.5 to 1 ug of RNA was subjected to reverse transcription using random hexamers. immunoSEQ multiplex PCR amplified TCR beta CDR3 across 54 Vbeta, 13 Jbeta. From the immunoSEQ multiplex PCR reads, TCRdb called clonotypes with MiXCR, one entry per CDR3 protein. The sample lists 180,000 or so distinct CDR3 sequences, roughly 94% occurring once. Germline CDR1 and CDR2: SNHLY and FYNNEI. V was pared by 1 base and J by 7 bases, with 7 bases of the junction left unmatched. This CDR3 is built from 16 residues. TCR beta sequences were obtained from blood CD8+ and CD4+ T cells. Patients with Susac syndrome showed fulfilment of recently defined diagnostic criteria for definite or probable disease. Regarding the study as a whole: The authors acknowledged that the study's TCR sequencing and HLA analysis involved relatively few individuals.

To note about this clonotype: What it binds is unknown.

The rearrangement joins TRBV2 to TRBJ1-6; 7 nucleotides align to TRBD1. The receptor comes from a human donor with Susac syndrome. Sequenced input: CD4+ T cells from PBMCs. The CDR3 DNA reads TGTGCCAGCAGTGAAGGACAGGGACGTGGAAATTCACCCCTCCACTTT. Translating gives CASSEGQGRGNSPLHF.